These 21 T cell receptor beta chains came from one sample sequenced in a study of cytomegalovirus exposure and HLA in healthy donors. Primers: 60 Vbeta forward and 13 Jbeta reverse. The assay was immunoSEQ multiplex PCR, and TCRdb's table has in-frame clones only and misses some. The table for this sample gives tens of thousands of clones. The source material was PBMCs. These receptors all come from a man between 50 and 59 years old in good health and CMV-seropositive.

CDR3 region: CSDYYREHGYTF. The CDR3 nucleotides are TGCAGCGATTACTACAGGGAGCATGGCTACACCTTC. The rearrangement joins TRBV29-1 to TRBJ1-2; maybe TRBD1 (6 bases). CDR1 is SQVTM and CDR2 is ANQGSEA in the germline V gene. Trimming took 7 bases from V and 6 from J, leaving 15 bases between them. The CDR3 length is 12 residues.

V and J are TRBV5-6 and TRBJ2-4; D unresolved. V was cut by 5 bases and J by 0 bases, with 6 bases left in between. This CDR3 is built from 13 residues. Germline V gives CDR1 SGHDT, CDR2 YYEEEE. The CDR3 coding sequence is TGTGCCAGCAGTCCCTTAGCCAAAAACATTCAGTACTTC. The encoded protein is CASSPLAKNIQYF.

This sequence joins TRBV11-2 and TRBJ1-4; 8 positions agree with TRBD1. The CDR3 covers 15 residues. Germline CDR1 SGHAT, CDR2 FQNNGV. V gave up 4 bases and J gave up 7 bases; unmatched junction bases: 8. CDR3 region: CASSSDRGRVEKLFF. The CDR3 DNA follows: TGTGCCAGCAGCTCTGACAGGGGCCGGGTTGAAAAACTGTTTTTT. The whole variable domain, remainder taken from reference TRBV11-2 and TRBJ1-4, is EAGVAQSPRYKIIEKRQSVAFWCNPISGHATLYWYQQILGQGPKLLIQFQNNGVVDDSQLPKDRFSAERLKGVDSTLKIQPAKLEDSAVYLCASSSDRGRVEKLFFGSGTQLSVL.

This rearrangement joins TRBV7-9 to TRBJ2-5, with 7 bases that match TRBD1. The germline CDR1 and CDR2 sequences are SEHNR and FQNEAQ (reference sequence). CDR3 length: 14 residues. Trimming at V came to 5 bases and at J to 3 bases, leaving 6 bases not matched to a gene. CDR3 sequence reads: CASSHPTGKETQYF. CDR3 sequence (DNA): TGTGCCAGCAGCCACCCGACAGGGAAAGAGACCCAGTACTTC.

The chain combines TRBV5-8 with TRBJ2-7, with TRBD1 matching over 8 bases. Germline V gene sequence: CDR1 SGHTS, CDR2 YDEGEE. This CDR3 has 13 amino acids. V dropped 4 bases and J dropped 2; count of bases not matched to a gene: 2. The CDR3 is CASSLQGAYEQYF. CDR3 sequence (DNA): TGTGCCAGCAGCCTACAGGGGGCCTACGAGCAGTACTTC. Full variable domain (missing parts from reference TRBV5-8 and TRBJ2-7): EAGVTQSPTHLIKTRGQQATLRCSPISGHTSVYWYQQALGLGLQFLLWYDEGEERNRGNFPPRFSGRQFPNYSSELNVNALELEDSALYLCASSLQGAYEQYFGPGTRLTVT.

The chain links TRBV27 to TRBJ1-5, with unresolved D. V was pared by 2 bases and J by 7 bases, with 9 bases between. The CDR3 is 13 residues long. Looked up from germline, CDR1 is MNHEY and CDR2 is SMNVEV (reference sequence). DNA for the CDR3: TGTGCCAGCAGTTTAATCGGGAGACAGCCCCAGCATTTT. Its translation: CASSLIGRQPQHF.

The chain joins TRBV19 to TRBJ1-2; D remains unclear. Trimming removed 0 bases at V and 6 bases at J, with 14 bases between. Germline loops: CDR1 LNHDA, CDR2 SQIVND (reference sequence). The CDR3 is 15 residues long. CDR3 amino acids: CASSIDRTGINGYTF. CDR3 DNA: TGTGCCAGTAGTATAGATCGCACGGGGATCAATGGCTACACCTTC.

This rearrangement joins TRBV2 to TRBJ2-7, with D perhaps TRBD2 (5 bases). The CDR3 contains 13 residues. The germline gives CDR1 SNHLY, CDR2 FYNNEI. V was cut by 7 bases and J by 1 base, with 11 bases left in between. This CDR3 is CASNGLMSYEQYF. CDR3 bases: TGTGCCAGCAATGGACTCATGTCCTACGAGCAGTACTTC.

This chain uses TRBV19 with TRBJ1-1; D might be TRBD1 (5 bases). The CDR3 loop spans 11 amino acids. The germline gives CDR1 LNHDA, CDR2 SQIVND (reference sequence). With 7 bases removed from V and 7 bases from J, the gap between germline ends came to 10 bases. CDR3 sequence: CASITGIEAFF. In DNA, the CDR3 is TGTGCCAGTATCACAGGAATTGAAGCTTTCTTT.

The genes are TRBV4-3 and TRBJ2-5; 9 bases line up with TRBD2. The DNA matches TRBJ2-7 better at its end, which makes the J call doubtful. The CDR3 extends over 15 amino acids. Germline CDR1 is LGHNA and CDR2 is YSLEER. The CDR3 spells CASSQGTSDLNEQYF. In DNA, the CDR3 is TGCGCCAGCAGCCAAGGGACTAGCGACTTAAACGAGCAGTACTTC.

Here the CDR3 DNA reads TGTGCCAGCTCACCAAACAGGGAGACGTACGAGCAGTACTTC. Its protein product is CASSPNRETYEQYF. This rearrangement joins TRBV18 to TRBJ2-7, with TRBD1 as a possible D gene (6 bases). V gave up 2 bases and J gave up 4 bases, with 12 bases separating them. CDR1 KGHSH and CDR2 LQKENI come from the germline V gene. This CDR3 comprises 14 residues. Looking up the rest from reference TRBV18 and TRBJ2-7 gives the full variable domain: NAGVMQNPRHLVRRRGQEARLRCSPMKGHSHVYWYRQLPEEGLKFMVYLQKENIIDESGMPKERFSAEFPKEGPSILRIQQVVRGDSAAYFCASSPNRETYEQYFGPGTRLTVT.

This chain uses TRBV30 with TRBJ2-3, with a possible D match to TRBD2 (6 bases). V shed 1 base and J shed 2 bases, with 16 bases lying between them. This CDR3 region has 16 residues. Germline loops: CDR1 GTSNPN, CDR2 SVGIG (reference sequence). DNA for the CDR3: TGTGCCTGGAGTGAGGTAGGGGCGGGAAACACAGATACGCAGTATTTT. It translates to CAWSEVGAGNTDTQYF.

This chain connects TRBV19 to TRBJ2-7; 11 bases are shared with TRBD2. The CDR3 spans 15 residues. Trimming cost V 6 bases and J 3 bases; bases outside gene matches: 7. Germline V gene sequence: CDR1 LNHDA, CDR2 SQIVND (reference sequence). The CDR3 sequence is CASSFTSGSFYEQYF. The CDR3 DNA reads TGTGCCAGTAGCTTTACTAGCGGGAGTTTCTACGAGCAGTACTTC.

The chain links TRBV6-1 to TRBJ1-5; TRBD1 matches 8 bases. The ends lost 2 bases at V and 2 bases at J; junction bases unmatched: 2. Germline-derived CDR1 and CDR2 are MNHNS and SASEGT. The CDR3 extends over 15 amino acids. CDR3 protein: CASSEWGQGNQPQHF. The CDR3 DNA follows: TGTGCCAGCAGTGAATGGGGACAGGGCAATCAGCCCCAGCATTTT.

The chain uses TRBV10-3 and TRBJ1-1; the D gene is possibly TRBD1 (5 bases). The CDR3 consists of 15 residues. Germline V gene lookup returns CDR1 ENHRY and CDR2 SYGVKD. V was pared by 8 bases and J by 1 base, with 17 bases between. The CDR3 nucleotides are TGTGCCATCGGGGGGGGTGTTACAGGGAACACTGAAGCTTTCTTT. This translates into CAIGGGVTGNTEAFF.

V usage is TRBV7-9 and J usage is TRBJ2-5, with 11 bases aligning to TRBD2. Per germline, CDR1 SEHNR and CDR2 FQNEAQ (reference sequence). CDR3 size: 16 residues. With V trimmed by 5 bases and J by 5 bases, 10 bases remained unmatched. CDR3 sequence reads: CASSMTSGIGLETQYF. CDR3 sequence (DNA): TGTGCCAGCAGCATGACTAGCGGGATAGGGCTGGAGACCCAGTACTTC.

DNA for the CDR3: TGTGCCAGCAGCGTGATGGGGGGACAGGGATTCCAAGAGACCCAGTACTTC. Its protein is CASSVMGGQGFQETQYF. This chain links TRBV9 with TRBJ2-5; 9 bases match TRBD1. The CDR3 is 17 residues long. Trimming removed 2 bases from V and 1 base from J; junction bases left unmatched: 9. CDR1 and CDR2 from the germline V gene are SGDLS and YYNGEE. The full variable domain, with the rest looked up from reference TRBV9 and TRBJ2-5, is DSGVTQTPKHLITATGQRVTLRCSPRSGDLSVYWYQQSLDQGLQFLIQYYNGEERAKGNILERFSAQQFPDLHSELNLSSLELGDSALYFCASSVMGGQGFQETQYFGPGTRLLVL.

Worth noting for this clone: This same CDR3 is encoded by further DNA sequences in the sample. V is TRBV7-9 and J is TRBJ2-5; D perhaps matches TRBD2 (5 bases). Trimming removed 5 bases at V and 4 bases at J, with 14 bases between. Germline assignment: CDR1 SEHNR and CDR2 FQNEAQ (reference sequence). The length of the CDR3 is 14 residues. The CDR3: CASSERAGGETQYF. In DNA form, the CDR3 reads TGTGCCAGCAGCGAACGGGCAGGAGGAGAGACCCAGTACTTC.

V gene TRBV9 combines with J gene TRBJ2-1; 8 nucleotides line up with TRBD2. In germline, CDR1 is SGDLS, CDR2 YYNGEE. With 2 bases clipped from V and 8 bases from J, the junction kept 6 bases outside the gene matches. CDR3 length: 14 amino acids. CDR3 protein: CASSVSSGGDEQFF. The CDR3 region has the DNA TGTGCCAGCAGCGTCTCATCGGGAGGGGATGAGCAGTTCTTC.

V is TRBV5-1 and J is TRBJ1-1, with unresolved D. The CDR3 runs to 13 residues. V lost 4 bases to trimming and J lost 3 bases, with 10 bases between them. Germline CDR1 reads SGHRS; CDR2 reads YFSETQ. CDR3 residues: CASSPSRDTEAFF. The CDR3 DNA sequence: TGCGCCAGCAGCCCTTCGAGGGACACTGAAGCTTTCTTT.

This chain connects TRBV5-4 to TRBJ1-3, with 7 bases aligning to TRBD1. Germline lookup yields CDR1 SGHNT and CDR2 YYREEE (reference sequence). V shed 3 bases, J shed 0 bases, and the junction held 3 bases outside the gene matches. The CDR3 extends over 15 amino acids. This chain's CDR3 is CASSSNRGSGNTIYF. The CDR3 DNA reads TGTGCCAGCAGCTCTAACAGGGGCTCTGGAAACACCATATATTTT.